Each of the 10 T cell receptor beta chains below was sequenced from the same sample in a study of T cells in Graves' hyperthyroidism and ophthalmopathy. The investigators amplified TCR beta CDR3 regions from RNA transcripts. The study used the HTBI primer set for a first-round RT-PCR of the TCR CDR3. TCRdb itself ran the multiplex PCR reads through MiXCR, one entry per CDR3 protein. The sample contains 45,000 or so distinct CDR3 sequences, roughly 50% of which appear only once. Sequencing used peripheral blood or thyroid tissue (not recorded which). These receptors all come from a woman aged 45-59 years with Graves' hyperthyroidism.

This clonotype showed up many times. The chain has TRBV2 and TRBJ1-1, with a possible D match to TRBD1 (5 bases). Germline-derived CDR1 and CDR2 are SNHLY and FYNNEI. Trimming removed 0 bases at V and 4 bases at J, with 12 bases between. The CDR3 runs 15 residues. As DNA, the CDR3 is TGTGCCAGCAGTGAAGCGCGGGGGTTCGTCACTGAAGCTTTCTTT. This encodes CASSEARGFVTEAFF.

The sample holds one count of this clonotype. J is TRBJ1-1 and V is TRBV7-9, with TRBD1 identical over 7 bases. V shed 5 bases, J shed 3 bases, and the junction held 12 bases outside the gene matches. This CDR3 has 16 amino acids. The V gene's germline CDR1 is SEHNR and CDR2 FQNEAQ (reference sequence). The CDR3 loop is CASSPPGTAWDTEAFF. The CDR3 DNA sequence: TGTGCCAGCAGCCCCCCCGGGACAGCCTGGGACACTGAAGCTTTCTTT.

This clonotype occurred many times. This sequence joins TRBV20-1 and TRBJ2-5, with 9 nucleotides matching TRBD1. The germline CDR1 and CDR2 sequences are DFQATT and SNEGSKA (reference sequence). V was clipped by 6 bases and J by 4 bases; unmatched bases: 9. The CDR3 is 14 amino acids. Here the CDR3 DNA reads TGCAGTGCGAGGACAGGGGCACCCCCAGAGACCCAGTACTTC. This gives the protein CSARTGAPPETQYF.

Ten or more counts support this clonotype. The chain is built from TRBV14 and TRBJ1-1; D unresolved. The CDR3 sequence is 14 residues long. Germline CDR1 reads SGHDN; CDR2 reads FVKESK. Trimming pared 3 bases from V and 5 bases from J, leaving 13 bases between. CDR3 protein: CASSQAAVGTEAFF. DNA for the CDR3: TGTGCCAGCAGCCAGGCGGCGGTGGGTACTGAAGCTTTCTTT.

Regarding this clonotype: As the CDR3 is not closed by the conserved phenylalanine or tryptophan, this likely results from a read error. No DNA is shown, since the ends of the CDR3 on it are uncertain; the CDR3 is the one TCRdb lists. The CDR3 reads CASSLGRGVNSPLQS. The chain is built from TRBV7-9 and TRBJ1-6; the tabulated D call, TRBD1, remains unverified against the DNA. CDR1 is SEHNR and CDR2 is FQNEAQ in the germline V gene (reference sequence). The CDR3 sequence runs 15 residues, both termini included.

As concerns this clonotype: This could be a read error, since a much larger clone is one nucleotide away. The chain couples TRBV28 to TRBJ1-5; no reliable D call. Germline V gives CDR1 MDHEN, CDR2 SYDVKM. The germline V and J ends were trimmed by 3 bases and 4 bases, with 13 bases remaining between them. The CDR3 totals 15 residues. The CDR3 sequence is CASSFVARQNQPQHF. The CDR3 bases are TGTGCCAGCAGTTTTGTGGCGAGACAAAATCAGCCCCAGCATTTT.

Ten or more counts support this clonotype. V and J are TRBV6-1 and TRBJ1-2; 10 bases line up with TRBD1. The CDR3 loop spans 16 amino acids. The germline CDR1 and CDR2 sequences are MNHNS and SASEGT. V was pared by 7 bases and J by 6 bases, with 14 bases of the junction left unmatched. CDR3 DNA sequence: TGTGCCAGCATGTGGTCCCGCACCGGGACAGGGGATGGCTACACCTTC. The encoded protein is CASMWSRTGTGDGYTF.

Comments on this clonotype: A read error may be the cause here, since a much bigger clone is one base away. This rearrangement joins TRBV6-5 to TRBJ2-7; 7 bases align to TRBD1. The V and J ends lost 8 bases and 7 bases, in that order; junction bases with no gene match: 17. Germline V gives CDR1 MNHEY, CDR2 SVGAGI. This CDR3 has 15 residues. CDR3 sequence (DNA): TGTGCCAGCCTCCTGGACCACAGGGGAATGGGGGAGCAGTACTTC. Its protein is CASLLDHRGMGEQYF.

At least ten counts were recorded for this clonotype. The chain employs TRBV5-1 and TRBJ2-3; D perhaps matches TRBD2 (6 bases). Trimming pared 4 bases from V and 0 bases from J, leaving 9 bases between. Germline CDR1 is SGHRS and CDR2 is YFSETQ. This CDR3 is 14 amino acids long. The CDR3 DNA reads as TGCGCCAGCAGCACCGGGACTAGCACAGATACGCAGTATTTT. Translated, it gives CASSTGTSTDTQYF.

This rearrangement joins TRBV2 to TRBJ1-1, with D perhaps TRBD1 (5 bases). Looked up from germline, CDR1 is SNHLY and CDR2 is FYNNEI. The V and J ends lost 7 bases and 0 bases respectively, with 12 bases between them. The CDR3 contains 14 residues. CDR3 DNA: TGTGCCAGCAACGGAGGACACCTGAACACTGAAGCTTTCTTT. It yields the protein CASNGGHLNTEAFF.